This entry is about one T cell receptor beta chain. No cognate antigen has been identified for it. The record has no base qualities; no much larger clone is one base away. These data originate in a study of blood T cell repertoires in COVID-19 (dated by TCRdb to 2018 to 2021). With respect to the entire study: The collaborator samples originated in the United States, Italy and Spain and spanned the acute and convalescent phases of COVID-19. The prospective study material was composed of cDNA or gDNA derived from T cells, B-cell-depleted T cells, or PBMCs. Subjects who had been exposed to COVID-19, were actively infected with it, or had recovered from it provided the deeply sampled blood TCRbeta repertoires that made up the dataset. A freely available public database, intended as a resource for researchers studying the immune response to SARS-CoV-2, is where the repertoires were released. The samples were drawn from two sources: the first 160 participants of the ongoing ImmuneRACE study, and 1,254 subjects contributed by 6 global collaborators. A de-identified subject ID, COVID-19 status, age in years and sex were almost always included in the sample metadata. HLA class I and class II types, where available, came from metadata supplied by the sample provider rather than from assay-based typing.

TCRbeta CDR3 regions were amplified from genomic DNA using the immunoSEQ Assay, a bias-controlled multiplex PCR. On the study's bioinformatics: The number of nucleated cells in each sample was estimated by amplification of reference gene primers within the assay. To quantify the absolute abundance of each unique TCRbeta CDR3 rearrangement, sequence reads were collapsed and filtered. For each sample, productive Simpson clonality was calculated as the square root of Simpson's diversity index across productive rearrangements. TCRdb re-hosts the immuneACCESS table, in-frame sequences only. Its copies lack some clones; in the studies checked, an unresolved V gene accounts for under half of them, and the cause for the rest is not known. That table gives V, J and clone size, and the DNA gave D and trimming. The sample table contains 130,000 to 150,000 clones; only one count was recorded for 80% of them. Jointly, the top ten make up 10% to 15% of the sample.

Each collaborating institution followed its own protocols to collect whole blood in K2EDTA tubes. For TCRbeta analysis, collaborator samples were shipped as frozen whole blood, as isolated PBMCs, or as DNA extracted from either sample type. The research as a whole found: The amount of clinical and demographic metadata varied by source and participant and was provided uncurated.

Unmatched junction bases come to 7, with V trimmed by 7 bases and J by 6 bases. CDR1 MNHEY and CDR2 SVGAGI are derived from the germline V gene. The CDR3 numbers 14 residues from cysteine through phenylalanine. The read is trimmed to its CDR3 DNA, 42 bases read in frame from base 1. What was sequenced was peripheral blood. The TCR was taken from a man in his 60s with active or convalescent COVID-19. The receptor chain draws on TRBV6-5 and TRBJ2-5; TRBD1 lines up with 11 middle nucleotides. The CDR3 region has the sequence CASMSGTGGKTQYF. The nucleotide sequence reads as follows: TGTGCCAGCATGTCAGGGACAGGGGGGAAGACCCAGTACTTC.